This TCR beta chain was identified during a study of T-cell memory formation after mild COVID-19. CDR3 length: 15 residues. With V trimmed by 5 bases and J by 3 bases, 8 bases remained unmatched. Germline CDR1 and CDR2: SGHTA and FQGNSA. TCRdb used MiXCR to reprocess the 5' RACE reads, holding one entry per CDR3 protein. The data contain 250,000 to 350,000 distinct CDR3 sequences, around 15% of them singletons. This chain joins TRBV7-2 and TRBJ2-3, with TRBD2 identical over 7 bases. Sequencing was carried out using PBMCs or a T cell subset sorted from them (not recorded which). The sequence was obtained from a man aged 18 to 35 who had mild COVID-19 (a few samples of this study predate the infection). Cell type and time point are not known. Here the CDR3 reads CASSLLWGGTDTQYF. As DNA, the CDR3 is TGTGCCAGCAGCCTCCTCTGGGGGGGGACAGATACGCAGTATTTT.